This T cell receptor (beta chain) was documented in a study of vaccination effects on CD4 cells after COVID-19. Measured with immunoSEQ multiplex PCR; TCRdb has only the in-frame clones, and not every one. The table records roughly 45,000 clones, around 72% of them present only once. ViraFEST used viral peptide pools to expand antigen-specific CD4+ T cells before sequencing. Isolating CD4+ T cells followed 9 to 11 days of culture. The person acquired a PCR-confirmed SARS-CoV-2 infection between March and December 2020. IL-2 medium took the place of half the medium on both days 3 and 7. The CDR3 spans 15 residues. Details on this clone: Its antigen remains unknown.

The rearrangement joins TRBV21-1 to TRBJ2-4; the D segment call TRBD2 is taken from the table without a DNA check. TRBV21-1 is labeled a pseudogene. The clonotype was recovered from a human donor who had a prior SARS-CoV-2 infection. The sequences come from CD4+ T cells from PBMCs cultured with a peptide pool, collected before COVID-19 vaccination. This CDR3 reads CASSKDRRGKNIQYF. The CDR3 nucleotides are TGTGCCAGCAGCAAGGATCGGAGGGGCAAAAACATTCAGTACTTC.